The 8 T cell receptor beta chains below were found in one sample sequenced in a study of beta chain features in type 1 diabetes. Overall study findings and caveats: Moderate but significant shortening of TCRB CDR3s was recorded in all four CD4+ subsets from Type 1 diabetes patients.

Their recognized antigens are unknown. Expressed TCRB transcripts were sequenced because the entire RNA isolate underwent reverse transcription. Method: immunoSEQ multiplex PCR; TCRdb's copy keeps in-frame clones and lacks some. The repertoire holds roughly 230,000 clones, with 11% as singletons. Sequenced material: naive CD4+ T cells from blood. The source of these receptors is a man younger than 45 with type 1 diabetes.

The rearrangement joins TRBV2 to TRBJ2-7; 10 nucleotides line up with TRBD2. The CDR3 has 12 amino acids. J was trimmed by 9 bases and V by 9 bases; bases with no gene match: 8. CDR1 is SNHLY and CDR2 is FYNNEI in the germline V gene. CDR3 DNA: TGTGCCAGTCTCCCTAGCGGGGGCTCGCAGTACTTC. It yields the protein CASLPSGGSQYF.

The chain recombines TRBV20-1 with TRBJ1-1; D is perhaps TRBD1 (5 bases). The CDR3 has 11 residues. Trimming shortened V by 3 bases and J by 4 bases, and 6 bases separated the two germline ends. The germline V gene has CDR1 DFQATT and CDR2 SNEGSKA (reference sequence). Here the CDR3 DNA reads TGCAGTGCTAGCGGGGGCACTGAAGCTTTCTTT. It is translated as CSASGGTEAFF.

The chain links TRBV2 to TRBJ2-5; 13 nucleotides match TRBD2. Trimming removed 6 bases from V and 4 bases from J; junction bases left unmatched: 2. This CDR3 is 14 amino acids long. Germline CDR1 is SNHLY and CDR2 is FYNNEI. DNA of the CDR3: TGTGCCAGCAGGGGACTAGCGGGGAGAGAGACCCAGTACTTC. Its translation is CASRGLAGRETQYF.

This clone showed up just a few times. The chain employs TRBV4-1 and TRBJ2-3, with 12 bases that match TRBD2. Germline V lookup: CDR1 MGHRA, CDR2 YSYEKL. The CDR3 covers 17 residues. Germline trimming cut 4 bases from V and 0 bases from J; bases unmatched to any gene: 5. As DNA, the CDR3 is TGCGCCAGCAGCCTCGGGACTAGCGGGTTTAGCACAGATACGCAGTATTTT. Protein sequence: CASSLGTSGFSTDTQYF.

This chain joins TRBV23-1 and TRBJ2-5, with 7 bases aligning to TRBD1. TRBV23-1 is sorted into the ORF group, with uncertain function. This CDR3 has 15 amino acids. The ends lost 4 bases at V and 4 bases at J; junction bases unmatched: 9. CDR3 protein: CASSRQQGLRETQYF. The CDR3 DNA is TGCGCCAGCAGTCGACAACAGGGGCTGAGAGAGACCCAGTACTTC.

This clone was counted between two and nine times. The chain is built from TRBV25-1 and TRBJ1-2; 8 bases line up with TRBD1. This CDR3 comprises 13 residues. V lost 5 bases and J lost 6; bases outside the gene matches: 5. Per the germline V gene, CDR1 is MGHDK and CDR2 is SYGVNS. Here the CDR3 DNA reads TGTGCCAGCAGTCACCAGGGGGCGGATGGCTACACCTTC. Its translation: CASSHQGADGYTF.

This clone was seen a handful of times. V usage is TRBV5-4 and J usage is TRBJ2-3; D is uncertain. Germline lookup yields CDR1 SGHNT and CDR2 YYREEE (reference sequence). This CDR3 spans 15 amino acids. Trimming removed 4 bases from V and 2 bases from J, with 14 bases in between. CDR3 bases: TGTGCCAGCAGCCGAGAGAGGTATTACACAGATACGCAGTATTTT. Translating gives CASSRERYYTDTQYF.

Notes on this clone: One end of the junction is discordant with germline, which a read error may explain. This chain uses TRBV28 with TRBJ1-4; 9 bases are shared with TRBD1. Germline CDR1 is MDHEN and CDR2 is SYDVKM. This CDR3 spans 14 amino acids. CDR3 loop: CASSLWDRAGKLFF. The CDR3 nucleotides read TGTGCCAGCAGTCTATGGGACAGGGCAGGGAAACTGTTTTTT.